The 2 T cell receptor beta chains given below trace back to one sample, sequenced in a study of cytotoxic CD8 clonotypes in ibrutinib-treated CLL (dated by TCRdb to about 2021). The time point label on this specimen signifies: about a year on ibrutinib. The library was built by means of the immunoSEQ multiplex PCR assay. What TCRdb holds here is the immuneACCESS table cut down to in-frame rearrangements. Part of the clones is not present; checked against another copy, under half of the missing clones reflect an unresolved V gene, and the others are unexplained. Present in this sample are almost 45,000 clones, approximately 74% of which were seen just once. The ten largest make up roughly 12% of the sample. Sequenced here: PBMCs, sampled after 12 months of ibrutinib treatment. The origin of the receptors is a human donor with chronic lymphocytic leukemia.

This clone was seen more than once but under ten times. This chain connects TRBV5-1 to TRBJ2-7, with 7 positions matching TRBD2. The CDR3 is made up of 15 amino acids. CDR1 SGHRS and CDR2 YFSETQ come from the germline V gene. V dropped 0 bases and J dropped 5; count of bases not matched to a gene: 8. This CDR3 reads CASSLESSGFHEQYF. The CDR3 nucleotides are TGCGCCAGCAGCTTGGAGTCTAGCGGCTTCCACGAGCAGTACTTC.

The chain recombines TRBV5-1 with TRBJ2-3; the match to TRBD1 covers 10 bases. V lost 3 bases to trimming and J lost 6 bases; unmatched junction nucleotides: 4. From germline, CDR1 is SGHRS and CDR2 YFSETQ. The CDR3 runs 14 residues. The CDR3 bases are TGCGCCAGCAGCTGGACAGGGGGTGACGATACGCAGTATTTT. Translating it yields CASSWTGGDDTQYF.